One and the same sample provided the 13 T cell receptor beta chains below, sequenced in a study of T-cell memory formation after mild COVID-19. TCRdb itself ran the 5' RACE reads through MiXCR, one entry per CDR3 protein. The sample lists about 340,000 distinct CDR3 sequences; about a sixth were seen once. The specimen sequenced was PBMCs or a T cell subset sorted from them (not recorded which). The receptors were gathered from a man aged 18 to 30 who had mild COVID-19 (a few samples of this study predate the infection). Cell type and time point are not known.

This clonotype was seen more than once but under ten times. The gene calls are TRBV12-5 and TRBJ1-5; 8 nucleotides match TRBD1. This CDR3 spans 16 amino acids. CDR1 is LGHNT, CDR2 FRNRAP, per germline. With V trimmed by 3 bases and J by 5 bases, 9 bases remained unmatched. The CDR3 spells CASGLPGQGSYQPQHF. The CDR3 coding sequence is TGTGCTAGTGGTTTACCCGGACAGGGAAGTTATCAGCCCCAGCATTTT.

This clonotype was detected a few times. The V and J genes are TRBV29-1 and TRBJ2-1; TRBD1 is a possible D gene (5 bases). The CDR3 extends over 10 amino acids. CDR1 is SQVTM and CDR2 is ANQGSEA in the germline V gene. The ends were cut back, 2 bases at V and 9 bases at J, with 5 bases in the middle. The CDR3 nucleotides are TGCAGCGTTGAAAGGGGTGAGCAGTTCTTC. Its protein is CSVERGEQFF.

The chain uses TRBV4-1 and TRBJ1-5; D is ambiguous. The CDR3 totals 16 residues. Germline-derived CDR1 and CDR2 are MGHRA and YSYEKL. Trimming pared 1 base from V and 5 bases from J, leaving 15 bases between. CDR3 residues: CASSQARASGYQPQHF. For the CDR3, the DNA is TGCGCCAGCAGCCAAGCGAGGGCCTCCGGCTATCAGCCCCAGCATTTT.

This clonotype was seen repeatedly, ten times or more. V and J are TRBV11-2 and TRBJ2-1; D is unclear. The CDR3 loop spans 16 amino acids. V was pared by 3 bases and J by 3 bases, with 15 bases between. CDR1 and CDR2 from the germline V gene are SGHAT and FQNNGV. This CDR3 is CASSFGAGLLYNEQFF. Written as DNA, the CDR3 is TGTGCCAGCAGCTTCGGAGCTGGATTGCTCTACAATGAGCAGTTCTTC. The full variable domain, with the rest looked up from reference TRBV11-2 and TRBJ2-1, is EAGVAQSPRYKIIEKRQSVAFWCNPISGHATLYWYQQILGQGPKLLIQFQNNGVVDDSQLPKDRFSAERLKGVDSTLKIQPAKLEDSAVYLCASSFGAGLLYNEQFFGPGTRLTVL.

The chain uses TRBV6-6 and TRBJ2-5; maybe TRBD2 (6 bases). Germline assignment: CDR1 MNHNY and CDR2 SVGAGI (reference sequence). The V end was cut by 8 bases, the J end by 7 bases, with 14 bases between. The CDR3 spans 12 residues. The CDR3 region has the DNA TGTGCCAGCTGGCCGGGGGAGTCGACCCAGTACTTC. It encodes CASWPGESTQYF.

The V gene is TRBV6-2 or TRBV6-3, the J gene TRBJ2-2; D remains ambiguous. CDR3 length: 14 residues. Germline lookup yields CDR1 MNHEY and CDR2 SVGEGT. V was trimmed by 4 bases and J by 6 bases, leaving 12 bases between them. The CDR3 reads CASSLVVPPGELFF. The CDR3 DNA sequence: TGTGCCAGCAGTTTGGTGGTTCCCCCCGGGGAGCTGTTTTTT.

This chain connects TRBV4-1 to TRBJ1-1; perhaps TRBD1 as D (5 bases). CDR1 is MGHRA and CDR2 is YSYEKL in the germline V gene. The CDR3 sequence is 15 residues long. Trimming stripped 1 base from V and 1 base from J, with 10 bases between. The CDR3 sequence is CASSQGQHGNTEAFF. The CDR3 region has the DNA TGCGCCAGCAGCCAAGGACAGCACGGGAACACTGAAGCTTTCTTT.

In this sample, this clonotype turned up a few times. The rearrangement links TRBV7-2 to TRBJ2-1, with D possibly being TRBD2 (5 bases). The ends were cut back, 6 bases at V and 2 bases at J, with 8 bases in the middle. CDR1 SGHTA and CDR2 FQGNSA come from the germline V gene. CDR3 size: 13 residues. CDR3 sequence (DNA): TGTGCCAGCAGTACCGGGACCTACAATGAGCAGTTCTTC. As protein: CASSTGTYNEQFF.

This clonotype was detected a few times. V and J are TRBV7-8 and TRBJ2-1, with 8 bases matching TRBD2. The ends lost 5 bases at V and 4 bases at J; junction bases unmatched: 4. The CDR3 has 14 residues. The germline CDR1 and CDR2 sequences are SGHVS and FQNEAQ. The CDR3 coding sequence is TGTGCCAGCAGCCCGGGAGGGGATTACAATGAGCAGTTCTTC. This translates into CASSPGGDYNEQFF. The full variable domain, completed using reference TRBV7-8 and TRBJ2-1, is GAGVSQSPRYKVAKRGQDVALRCDPISGHVSLFWYQQALGQGPEFLTYFQNEAQLDKSGLPSDRFFAERPEGSVSTLKIQRTQQEDSAVYLCASSPGGDYNEQFFGPGTRLTVL.

This chain's CDR3 is CASSLVEPYYNEQFF. The CDR3, as DNA: TGCGCCAGCAGCTTGGTAGAACCTTACTACAATGAGCAGTTCTTC. The gene calls are TRBV5-1 and TRBJ2-1, with D hard to call. The V end was cut by 0 bases, the J end by 3 bases, with 10 bases between. From germline, CDR1 is SGHRS and CDR2 YFSETQ. There are 15 residues in the CDR3.

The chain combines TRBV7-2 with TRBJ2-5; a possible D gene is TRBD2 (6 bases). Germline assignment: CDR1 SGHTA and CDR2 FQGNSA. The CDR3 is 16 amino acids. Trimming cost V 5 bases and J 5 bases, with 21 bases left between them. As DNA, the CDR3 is TGTGCCAGCAGCCCCGGGACTTCCTATGGTGGGGAGACCCAGTACTTC. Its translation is CASSPGTSYGGETQYF.

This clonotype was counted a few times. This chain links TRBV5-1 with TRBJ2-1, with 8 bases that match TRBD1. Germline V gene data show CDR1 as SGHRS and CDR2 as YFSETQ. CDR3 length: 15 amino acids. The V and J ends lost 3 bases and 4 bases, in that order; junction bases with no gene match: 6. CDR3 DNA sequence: TGCGCCAGCAGCTACCGGGACAGGACTTACAATGAGCAGTTCTTC. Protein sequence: CASSYRDRTYNEQFF.

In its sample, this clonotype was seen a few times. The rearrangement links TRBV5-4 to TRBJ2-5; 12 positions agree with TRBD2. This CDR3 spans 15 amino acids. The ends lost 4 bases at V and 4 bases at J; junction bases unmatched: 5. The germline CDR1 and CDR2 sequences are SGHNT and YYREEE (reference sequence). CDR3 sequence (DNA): TGTGCCAGCAGCCGGACTAGCGGGGATGGAGAGACCCAGTACTTC. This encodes CASSRTSGDGETQYF.